The entry below describes one T cell receptor beta chain. The antigen remains undetermined. Mismatch with germline at one junction end may stem from a read error. Unsorted whole blood supplied the blood RNA, and germline DNA was isolated too. TCR beta cDNA was reverse-transcribed from about 500 ng of total RNA. The reaction used a constant-region primer and ProtoScript II reverse transcriptase. Researchers made the TCR beta libraries by running three nested multiplex PCR rounds with slightly modified ARM-PCR. Amplification in the first two PCR rounds was performed using TRBV1-TRBV30 forward primers and a C-beta reverse primer for 10 cycles each. TCRdb recomputed calls from the multiplex PCR reads with MiXCR, one row per CDR3 protein. There are approximately 300,000 distinct CDR3 sequences in the sample; approximately 65% occur only once, and around 9.5% lies in the top ten. The CDR3 is made up of 14 amino acids. From germline, CDR1 is SGHRS and CDR2 YFSETQ.

This record comes from a study of tumor-infiltrating lymphocytes in primary liver carcinoma. Study-wide results and caveats: Between tumor regions, pairs overlapped more than tumor-adjacent and tumor-blood pairs did.

The V call is TRBV5-1, the J call TRBJ2-7; D is uncertain. Sequenced input: peripheral blood. The clonotype was recovered from a man aged 40-55 years with primary liver carcinoma and hepatitis B virus infection. The DNA for the CDR3 is TGCACCAGCAGCTTGGGATGGGTATCCTACGAGCAGTACTTC. Protein product: CTSSLGWVSYEQYF.